The rows below give T cell receptor beta chains drawn from one sample of a study of T-cell memory formation after mild COVID-19. TCRdb re-called the 5' RACE reads with MiXCR, one entry per CDR3 protein. This table holds 180,000 or so distinct CDR3 sequences, 11% found once. What was sequenced was PBMCs or a T cell subset sorted from them (not recorded which). These receptors all stem from a man younger than 35 who had mild COVID-19 (a few samples of this study predate the infection). Cell type and time point are not known. Each CDR3 is given with its conserved first and last residue. Fields, in order: D gene, J gene, V gene, clone size, CDR3 DNA, CDR3 protein. A D gene is named only where the DNA matches it firmly. Size is stated for part of the rows, as once, few or many counts, or as a class when the clone is expanded.

D: TRBD1
J: TRBJ1-1
V: TRBV20-1
size: .
DNA: TGCAGTGTTCTCCCCAGGGACAGGGGGCACGGTGAAGCTTTCTTT
CDR3: CSVLPRDRGHGEAFF

D: .
J: TRBJ2-7
V: TRBV5-1
size: .
DNA: TGCGCCAGCAGCTTGGCAACGGAGGAGGGCGAGCAGTACTTC
CDR3: CASSLATEEGEQYF

D: TRBD1
J: TRBJ1-1
V: TRBV6-5
size: few
DNA: TGTGCCAGCAGGGAAGGGGACAGGGGGCACACTGAAGCTTTCTTT
CDR3: CASREGDRGHTEAFF

D: .
J: TRBJ2-1
V: TRBV7-6
size: many
DNA: TGTGCCAGCAGCTTAGCGTCCCGGTATGATGAGCAGTTCTTC
CDR3: CASSLASRYDEQFF

D: TRBD2
J: TRBJ2-1
V: TRBV12-3/TRBV12-4
size: .
DNA: TGTGCCAGCAGTTTGGAGCGGGGGGTCGGGCTCTTC
CDR3: CASSLERGVGLF

D: .
J: TRBJ2-7
V: TRBV5-1
size: few
DNA: TGCGCCAGCAGCTTACAGGGTCCCACCTACGAGCAGTACTTC
CDR3: CASSLQGPTYEQYF

D: .
J: TRBJ1-4
V: TRBV7-2
size: .
DNA: TGTGCCAGCAGCCAACGTGGAGCTGCTGAAAAACTGTTTTTT
CDR3: CASSQRGAAEKLFF

D: TRBD2
J: TRBJ2-2
V: TRBV6-2/TRBV6-3
size: .
DNA: TGTGCCAGCTCGTTTAGCGGGCAACTCAGGGAGCTGTTTTTT
CDR3: CASSFSGQLRELFF

D: .
J: TRBJ2-3
V: TRBV29-1
size: .
DNA: TGCAGCGTTGAAATAGTGCGGGGATGGATCACAGATACGCAGTATTTT
CDR3: CSVEIVRGWITDTQYF

D: TRBD2
J: TRBJ2-3
V: TRBV7-2
size: few
DNA: TGTGCCAGCAGCCTCGGGACTAGCGGGGACAGCACAGATACGCAGTATTTT
CDR3: CASSLGTSGDSTDTQYF

D: .
J: TRBJ1-1
V: TRBV4-3
size: .
DNA: TGCGCCAGCAGCCCTCAAACGATGCCTACTGAAGCTTTCTTT
CDR3: CASSPQTMPTEAFF

D: .
J: TRBJ1-3
V: TRBV10-3
size: few
DNA: TGTGCCATCAGCCACGGACGGAACTCTGGAAACACCATATATTTT
CDR3: CAISHGRNSGNTIYF

D: .
J: TRBJ2-1
V: TRBV7-2
size: few
DNA: TGTGCCAGCAGCCGAGCGTCGGGGGCCTCCTACAATGAGCAGTTCTTC
CDR3: CASSRASGASYNEQFF

D: TRBD2
J: TRBJ2-3
V: TRBV30
size: .
DNA: TGTGCCTGGAGTGTTGGCTTCGTGGGAACTAGCGGGGGGGAAAGCCCCTATAGCACAGATACGCAGTATTTT
CDR3: CAWSVGFVGTSGGESPYSTDTQYF

D: .
J: TRBJ1-5
V: TRBV2
size: few
DNA: TGTGCCAGCAGTGAAGACAACGGGCAGCCCCAGCATTTT
CDR3: CASSEDNGQPQHF

D: .
J: TRBJ1-5
V: TRBV5-1
size: .
DNA: TGCGCCAGCAGCACGGGGAGCAATCAGCCCCAGCATTTT
CDR3: CASSTGSNQPQHF

D: .
J: TRBJ2-7
V: TRBV6-1
size: .
DNA: TGTGCCAGCGGGGACTGGAGCTCCTACGAGCAGTACTTC
CDR3: CASGDWSSYEQYF

D: .
J: TRBJ2-7
V: TRBV7-8
size: many
DNA: TGTGCCAGCAGCTTAGGGGGGAAAGTCCCCTACGAGCAGTACTTC
CDR3: CASSLGGKVPYEQYF

D: .
J: TRBJ2-5
V: TRBV7-9
size: many
DNA: TGTGCCAGCAAAGTCCGGGGGTCGGAGACCCAGTACTTC
CDR3: CASKVRGSETQYF

D: TRBD2
J: TRBJ2-3
V: TRBV7-9
size: .
DNA: TGTGCCAGCCACAAGGGACTAGCGGCTAGCACAGATACGCAGTATTTT
CDR3: CASHKGLAASTDTQYF

D: TRBD1
J: TRBJ2-3
V: TRBV20-1
size: many
DNA: TGCAGTGCCCCTATGGCAGGGGGCGGTTCAGATACGCAGTATTTT
CDR3: CSAPMAGGGSDTQYF

D: .
J: TRBJ1-1
V: TRBV20-1
size: few
DNA: TGCAGTGCGACGACAGGATGGGGGAACCCATCTGAAGCTTTCTTT
CDR3: CSATTGWGNPSEAFF

D: .
J: TRBJ2-7
V: TRBV6-5
size: .
DNA: TGTGCCAGCAGTCCCTCAGCGGGACAGATACCCTACGAGCAGTACTTC
CDR3: CASSPSAGQIPYEQYF

D: .
J: TRBJ2-2
V: TRBV5-1
size: many
DNA: TGCGCCAGCAGCTTGCGGACGGCTAACACCGGGGAGCTGTTTTTT
CDR3: CASSLRTANTGELFF

D: .
J: TRBJ1-1
V: TRBV15
size: .
DNA: TGTGCCACCAGCAGAGTCCACCGGGAGGCCAAAGCTTTCTTT
CDR3: CATSRVHREAKAFF

D: .
J: TRBJ2-1
V: TRBV10-3
size: many
DNA: TGTGCCATCAGTGTCTTCGAAGGGAGGTACAATGAGCAGTTCTTC
CDR3: CAISVFEGRYNEQFF

D: .
J: TRBJ2-3
V: TRBV7-2
size: few
DNA: TGTGCCAGCAGCTTAGTGGTACAGGAGAGAGAGCAGTATTTT
CDR3: CASSLVVQEREQYF

D: .
J: TRBJ2-3
V: TRBV11-2
size: few
DNA: TGTGCCAGCAGCGTAACCCCGCAAGAGGACACAGATACGCAGTATTTT
CDR3: CASSVTPQEDTDTQYF

D: .
J: TRBJ1-1
V: TRBV13
size: .
DNA: TGTGCCAGCAGCTTAGGCCTGAGTCAGGGCACTGAAGCTTTCTTT
CDR3: CASSLGLSQGTEAFF

D: .
J: TRBJ1-2
V: TRBV4-3
size: few
DNA: TGCGCCAGCAGCCAAGGCCAGGGCTCTTCTGGCTACACCTTC
CDR3: CASSQGQGSSGYTF

D: .
J: TRBJ2-3
V: TRBV12-3/TRBV12-4
size: .
DNA: TGTGCCAGCAGTTTACGGGAGCAGATGGATACGCAGTATTTT
CDR3: CASSLREQMDTQYF

D: .
J: TRBJ1-2
V: TRBV30
size: few
DNA: TGTGCCTGGAGGGCGGCGGAGGACTACACCTTC
CDR3: CAWRAAEDYTF

D: .
J: TRBJ2-1
V: TRBV12-3/TRBV12-4
size: .
DNA: TGTGCCGAAGGGGCCTACAATGAGCAGTTCTTC
CDR3: CAEGAYNEQFF

D: .
J: TRBJ2-5
V: TRBV5-5
size: many
DNA: TGTGCCAGCAGCTCTGGGGCGTCCTTTCAAGAGACCCAGTACTTC
CDR3: CASSSGASFQETQYF

D: .
J: TRBJ1-1
V: TRBV5-1
size: many
DNA: TGCGCCAGCAGCCCCCTCCCGACGGGGACGTCGAACACTGAAGCTTTCTTT
CDR3: CASSPLPTGTSNTEAFF

D: .
J: TRBJ2-7
V: TRBV20-1
size: .
DNA: TGCAGTGCTAGAGAGTCGTTGCGGGGATACTACGAGCAGTACTTC
CDR3: CSARESLRGYYEQYF

D: TRBD2
J: TRBJ2-7
V: TRBV7-2
size: many
DNA: TGTGCCAGCAAGCGGGGGGACAGCTCCTACGAGCAGTACTTC
CDR3: CASKRGDSSYEQYF

D: TRBD1
J: TRBJ1-5
V: TRBV7-2
size: few
DNA: TGTGCCAGCAGCTGGGACAGGGGGCCTAATCAGCCCCAGCATTTT
CDR3: CASSWDRGPNQPQHF

D: .
J: TRBJ1-1
V: TRBV5-6
size: .
DNA: TGTGCCAGCAGCCCCGAACAGCGTGTCACTGAAGCTTTCTTT
CDR3: CASSPEQRVTEAFF

D: .
J: TRBJ1-4
V: TRBV7-8
size: few
DNA: TGTGCCAGCAGCTTTACAGACTATGAAAAACTGTTTTTT
CDR3: CASSFTDYEKLFF

D: TRBD2
J: TRBJ2-3
V: TRBV6-5
size: few
DNA: TGTGCCAGCAGTTACGGGGGGACTAGCGGGGGAGCTAGCACAGATACGCAGTATTTT
CDR3: CASSYGGTSGGASTDTQYF

D: .
J: TRBJ2-1
V: TRBV4-3
size: few
DNA: TGCGCCAGCAGCCACCAGAGGGGGCGGGGGAGTAATGAGCAGTTCTTC
CDR3: CASSHQRGRGSNEQFF

D: TRBD1
J: TRBJ2-7
V: TRBV5-1
size: .
DNA: TGCGCCAGCAGCTCCGGGACAGGGGGCTCCGAGCAGTACTTC
CDR3: CASSSGTGGSEQYF

D: TRBD1
J: TRBJ1-1
V: TRBV2
size: few
DNA: TGTGCCAGCAGCAGGGGGCGAACTGAAGCTTTCTTT
CDR3: CASSRGRTEAFF

D: TRBD1
J: TRBJ1-5
V: TRBV5-1
size: .
DNA: TGCGCCAGCAGCCCCGGACAGGGAGCCAATCAGCCCCAGCATTTT
CDR3: CASSPGQGANQPQHF

D: TRBD2
J: TRBJ2-7
V: TRBV4-3
size: .
DNA: TGCGCCAGCAGCCAAGAAGAATTAGCGGGAGCCTCCTACGAGCAGTACTTC
CDR3: CASSQEELAGASYEQYF

D: TRBD2
J: TRBJ2-3
V: TRBV20-1
size: many
DNA: TGCAGTGCTAGCGGGGGGAAAGATACGCAGTATTTT
CDR3: CSASGGKDTQYF

D: .
J: TRBJ2-5
V: TRBV5-1
size: .
DNA: TGCGCCAGCAGCTTGGGGGCCATCCAAGAGACCCAGTACTTC
CDR3: CASSLGAIQETQYF

D: .
J: TRBJ1-5
V: TRBV7-2
size: many
DNA: TGTGCCAGCAGCTTTGGGGGTACGAGGGGTCAGCCCCAGCATTTT
CDR3: CASSFGGTRGQPQHF

D: TRBD2
J: TRBJ2-2
V: TRBV5-1
size: .
DNA: TGCGCCAGCAGCTTGGGACTAGCGGGGGACTTAACCGGGGAGCTGTTTTTT
CDR3: CASSLGLAGDLTGELFF

D: .
J: TRBJ1-1
V: TRBV11-1
size: .
DNA: TGTGCCAGCAGCTTAGCGCTATCAGGGGAGGACACTGAAGCTTTCTTT
CDR3: CASSLALSGEDTEAFF

D: .
J: TRBJ2-2
V: TRBV10-3
size: many
DNA: TGTGCCATCACCCGACAGGAGAACACCGGGGAGCTGTTTTTT
CDR3: CAITRQENTGELFF

D: .
J: TRBJ1-3
V: TRBV12-3/TRBV12-4
size: few
DNA: TGTGCCAGCAGTTTAGCGGCAGCGACCATATATTTT
CDR3: CASSLAAATIYF

D: TRBD2
J: TRBJ2-5
V: TRBV4-3
size: .
DNA: TGCGCCAGCAGCCAAGCGCTAGCGGGAGACCAAGAGACCCAGTACTTC
CDR3: CASSQALAGDQETQYF

D: .
J: TRBJ2-3
V: TRBV7-2
size: many
DNA: TGTGCCAGCAGCCCTACGGGTACGCAGTATTTT
CDR3: CASSPTGTQYF